Listed below are T cell receptor beta chains from one sample, sequenced in a study of identifying expanded T cells in peripheral blood. Profiled with immunoSEQ multiplex PCR; TCRdb holds only in-frame clones, not every one. Of about 80,000 clones listed, approximately 90% are singletons. The sample was blood. These receptors originate from a person aged 18 to 75 in good health. Both conserved end residues are trimmed from each CDR3. A D gene is named only where the DNA matches it firmly.

15,TRBV2,TRBD1,ASSEARDSYSGNTIY
11,TRBV10-3,.,AMGVRGDTEAF
11,TRBV10-2,.,ASSKQGGYEQY
10,TRBV5-4,.,AIPVAKETQY
13,TRBV5-1,.,ASSEGAGTNQPQH
14,TRBV6-5,.,ASSFWGRQDNYGYT
13,TRBV25-1,TRBD1,ASSSQGDRGNEQY
12,TRBV29-1,TRBD1,SATGTGSYNEQF
13,TRBV25-1,TRBD1,ASTAVGTGTYEQY
13,TRBV5-1,TRBD2,ASSILASEINEQF
11,TRBV30,.,AWRGALNQPQH
12,TRBV11-2,.,ASSFGENGDTQY
13,TRBV10-3,.,ATRGGQSSYNEQF
11,TRBV9,.,ASSQEVWGEQY
13,TRBV2,.,ASSVGRGRQETQY
14,TRBV6-1,.,ASSDLGGTSGYGYT
14,TRBV2,.,ASSGPGPRGGETQY
10,TRBV4-1,.,ASSQDPNEQY
14,TRBV14,.,ASSPTGGGSRYGYT
16,TRBV7-2,.,ASSPRPGSGNVNTEAF
15,TRBV11-3,TRBD2,ASSQLPGRVGTDTQY
11,TRBV5-1,TRBD1,ASTGTGLNEQY
12,TRBV10-1,TRBD1,ASSDQGGVTEAF
11,TRBV30,.,AWSISQNQPQH
14,TRBV7-9,.,ASSLAGRSGANVLT
14,TRBV6-6,TRBD2,ASSSPQRERTETQY
18,TRBV4-3,TRBD1,ASSQKPFGGQGDDWATQY
12,TRBV13,.,ASSSSGQAGEQY
11,TRBV5-1,.,ASSLSQNEKLF
13,TRBV6-1,TRBD1,ASSEGEGQSYGYT
16,TRBV7-9,.,ASSSNVWGSSGANVLT
10,TRBV2,.,ASSGLQDGYT
11,TRBV27,.,ASGWGHNSPLH
9,TRBV10-3,.,ATLYTGELF
12,TRBV19,.,ASRPGQGFRGYT
14,TRBV19,.,ASSIEGTRGSYEQY
11,TRBV2,.,ASRTNMNTEAF
11,TRBV10-3,.,AISGDGTYEQY
12,TRBV5-1,TRBD1,ASSPGTASYEQY
14,TRBV18,.,ASSPGQGLITYEQY
13,TRBV7-8,TRBD1,ASSFRTGIGNTIY
13,TRBV25-1,.,ASSEGGGPYNEQF
11,TRBV29-1,.,SVAMANRNGYT
12,TRBV19,.,ASSIRTPNTEAF
10,TRBV2,.,ASSGDQLGQF
13,TRBV19,TRBD2,ASSLAGGYQETQY
14,TRBV2,TRBD2,ASSAQGTSGYNEQF
14,TRBV23-1,TRBD1,ASPSVTRQGSDTQY
12,TRBV6-5,.,ASSMDSPNTEAF